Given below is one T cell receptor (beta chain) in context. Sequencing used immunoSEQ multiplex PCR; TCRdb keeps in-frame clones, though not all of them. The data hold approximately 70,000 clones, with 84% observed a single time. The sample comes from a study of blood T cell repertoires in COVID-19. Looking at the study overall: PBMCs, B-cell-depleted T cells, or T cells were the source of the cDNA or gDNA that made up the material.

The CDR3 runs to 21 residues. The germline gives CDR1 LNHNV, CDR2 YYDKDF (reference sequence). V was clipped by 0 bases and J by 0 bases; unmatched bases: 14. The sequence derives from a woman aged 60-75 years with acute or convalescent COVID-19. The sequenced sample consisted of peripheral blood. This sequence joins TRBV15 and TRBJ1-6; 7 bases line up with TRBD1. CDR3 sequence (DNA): TGTGCCACCAGCAGAGACAGACAGGGAACGAGGCTGAGCTCCTATAATTCACCCCTCCACTTT. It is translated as CATSRDRQGTRLSSYNSPLHF.